This paragraph covers one T cell receptor beta chain sequence. Per the germline V gene, CDR1 is SGHDT and CDR2 is YYEEEE. V was trimmed by 3 bases and J by 4 bases, leaving 13 bases between them. The CDR3 spans 15 residues. The time point denotes: peripheral blood 6 weeks after treatment start. The data were taken from a study of PD-L1 blockade in urothelial cancer. The method was immunoSEQ multiplex PCR; TCRdb's version includes in-frame clones alone and lacks a portion of them. The sample records more than 90,000 clones, around 93% being singletons. This chain joins TRBV5-6 and TRBJ2-2, with D perhaps matching TRBD1 (5 bases). The source is a man aged 60 to 75 with urothelial cancer. Sequencing was performed on PBMCs, taken around atezolizumab (anti-PD-L1) treatment. CDR3 nucleotide sequence: TGTGCCAGCAGCTCAGGGATTTTGGGCACCGGGGAGCTGTTTTTT. Translation gives CASSSGILGTGELFF.